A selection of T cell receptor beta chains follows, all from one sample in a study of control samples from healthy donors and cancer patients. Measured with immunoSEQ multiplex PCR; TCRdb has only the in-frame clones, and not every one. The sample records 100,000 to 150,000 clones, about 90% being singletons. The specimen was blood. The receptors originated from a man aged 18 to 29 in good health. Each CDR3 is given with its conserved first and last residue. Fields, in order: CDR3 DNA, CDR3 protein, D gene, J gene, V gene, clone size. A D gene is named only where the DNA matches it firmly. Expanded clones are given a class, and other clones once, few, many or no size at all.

CDR3 DNA: TGTGCCAGCAGACCGCAGGGGGCCTATGGCTACACCTTC; CDR3 protein: CASRPQGAYGYTF; D gene: TRBD1; J gene: TRBJ1-2; V gene: TRBV12-3/TRBV12-4; clone size: .
CDR3 DNA: TGTGCCAGCAGCCCTCAGGGGGCCGTTCAGCCCCAGCATTTT; CDR3 protein: CASSPQGAVQPQHF; D gene: TRBD1; J gene: TRBJ1-5; V gene: TRBV3-1/TRBV3-2; clone size: .
CDR3 DNA: TGTGCCAGCAGTTACGGAGGGGGAGAGCAGTACTTC; CDR3 protein: CASSYGGGEQYF; D gene: .; J gene: TRBJ2-7; V gene: TRBV6-5; clone size: .
CDR3 DNA: TGTGCCACCAGTGATCTAGGGGTGGGCAATGAGCAGTTCTTC; CDR3 protein: CATSDLGVGNEQFF; D gene: .; J gene: TRBJ2-1; V gene: TRBV24-1; clone size: .
CDR3 DNA: TGTGCCAGCAGTGTAGCAGGGGGGTCCTATAATTCACCCCTCCACTTT; CDR3 protein: CASSVAGGSYNSPLHF; D gene: TRBD1; J gene: TRBJ1-6; V gene: TRBV2; clone size: .
CDR3 DNA: TGTGCTAGTGGTTGGGACACTCACTACGAGCAGTACTTC; CDR3 protein: CASGWDTHYEQYF; D gene: .; J gene: TRBJ2-7; V gene: TRBV12-5; clone size: .
CDR3 DNA: TGTGCCTGGCAGGGAATCCAAGAGACCCAGTACTTC; CDR3 protein: CAWQGIQETQYF; D gene: .; J gene: TRBJ2-5; V gene: TRBV30; clone size: .
CDR3 DNA: TGTGCCAGCAAGAGATGGGATATCTATGGCTACACCTTC; CDR3 protein: CASKRWDIYGYTF; D gene: .; J gene: TRBJ1-2; V gene: TRBV28; clone size: .
CDR3 DNA: TGTGCCAGCAAAACCTCAGTCGAGGAGACCCAGTACTTC; CDR3 protein: CASKTSVEETQYF; D gene: .; J gene: TRBJ2-5; V gene: TRBV6-5; clone size: .
CDR3 DNA: TGTGCCAGCAGCATAACTATCAGGGGGAACTACGAGCAGTACTTC; CDR3 protein: CASSITIRGNYEQYF; D gene: TRBD1; J gene: TRBJ2-7; V gene: TRBV11-2; clone size: .
CDR3 DNA: TGTGCCAGCAGCCAACTTCCCTACTCCAATGAGCAGTTCTTC; CDR3 protein: CASSQLPYSNEQFF; D gene: .; J gene: TRBJ2-1; V gene: TRBV14; clone size: .
CDR3 DNA: TGTGCCAGCAGTTTCAGGACGGACGGGACTGAAGCTTTCTTT; CDR3 protein: CASSFRTDGTEAFF; D gene: .; J gene: TRBJ1-1; V gene: TRBV27; clone size: .
CDR3 DNA: TGTGCCAGCAGTTACTCAAGACTAGCGGGACTGGAGCAGTACTTC; CDR3 protein: CASSYSRLAGLEQYF; D gene: TRBD2; J gene: TRBJ2-7; V gene: TRBV6-2/TRBV6-3; clone size: once
CDR3 DNA: TGTGCCAGCAGTTCCGTACCGGGACAGGGGAACTATGGCTACACCTTC; CDR3 protein: CASSSVPGQGNYGYTF; D gene: TRBD1; J gene: TRBJ1-2; V gene: TRBV28; clone size: .
CDR3 DNA: TGTGCCAGCAGTGCTTGGAGGGGGTACGGTGAGCAGTTCTTC; CDR3 protein: CASSAWRGYGEQFF; D gene: .; J gene: TRBJ2-1; V gene: TRBV28; clone size: .
CDR3 DNA: TGTGCCAGCAGCTTAGAAGGTTTTCTTCAGTACTTC; CDR3 protein: CASSLEGFLQYF; D gene: .; J gene: TRBJ2-7; V gene: TRBV11-2; clone size: few
CDR3 DNA: TGTGCCAGCAGCTTCGTAGAAGGGCAAGGAGGAAACACCATATATTTT; CDR3 protein: CASSFVEGQGGNTIYF; D gene: .; J gene: TRBJ1-3; V gene: TRBV5-5; clone size: once
CDR3 DNA: TGCAGCCCCCTTAAGGCCCTACCCCCCTACGAGCAGTACTTC; CDR3 protein: CSPLKALPPYEQYF; D gene: .; J gene: TRBJ2-7; V gene: TRBV29-1; clone size: .
CDR3 DNA: TGTGCCAGCACCCTCCTAGTCGGGGTGGCCTTAAAGAACACTGAAGCTTTCTTT; CDR3 protein: CASTLLVGVALKNTEAFF; D gene: .; J gene: TRBJ1-1; V gene: TRBV16; clone size: .
CDR3 DNA: TGCGCCAGCAGCCAAGATCTCGCCCAAAGGGGGGAGACCCAGTACTTC; CDR3 protein: CASSQDLAQRGETQYF; D gene: .; J gene: TRBJ2-5; V gene: TRBV4-3; clone size: .
CDR3 DNA: TGTGCCATCGGCGGGTACACAGATACGCAGTATTTT; CDR3 protein: CAIGGYTDTQYF; D gene: .; J gene: TRBJ2-3; V gene: TRBV10-3; clone size: few
CDR3 DNA: TGTGCCAGCAGTCGGGACAGGGTTAATCAGCCCCAGCATTTT; CDR3 protein: CASSRDRVNQPQHF; D gene: TRBD1; J gene: TRBJ1-5; V gene: TRBV27; clone size: once
CDR3 DNA: TGTGCCAGCAGCGGGACAGGGAAGCAGCCCCAGCATTTT; CDR3 protein: CASSGTGKQPQHF; D gene: TRBD1; J gene: TRBJ1-5; V gene: TRBV6-5; clone size: .
CDR3 DNA: TGTGCCAGCTCACCAAATCAGGGGGGAGAGACCCAGTACTTC; CDR3 protein: CASSPNQGGETQYF; D gene: .; J gene: TRBJ2-5; V gene: TRBV18; clone size: .
CDR3 DNA: TGTGCCAGCAGTTCAGCAGGGCCCAATGAGCAGTTCTTC; CDR3 protein: CASSSAGPNEQFF; D gene: .; J gene: TRBJ2-1; V gene: TRBV27; clone size: .
CDR3 DNA: TGTGCCAGCAGTTTATCGTGGGACTCTGGAAACACCATATATTTT; CDR3 protein: CASSLSWDSGNTIYF; D gene: .; J gene: TRBJ1-3; V gene: TRBV27; clone size: few
CDR3 DNA: TGTGCCAGCTCACCACCGGCAGGAACCTACGAGCAGTACTTC; CDR3 protein: CASSPPAGTYEQYF; D gene: .; J gene: TRBJ2-7; V gene: TRBV18; clone size: once
CDR3 DNA: TGTGCCAGCAGTTTTACAGGGGCTAGCACAGATACGCAGTATTTT; CDR3 protein: CASSFTGASTDTQYF; D gene: TRBD1; J gene: TRBJ2-3; V gene: TRBV6-6; clone size: once
CDR3 DNA: TGTGCCAGCAGCAGAGCGGGAGATCAAGAGACCCAGTACTTC; CDR3 protein: CASSRAGDQETQYF; D gene: TRBD2; J gene: TRBJ2-5; V gene: TRBV7-3; clone size: .
CDR3 DNA: TGTGCCAGCAGCGTTCGACTAGCGGGAGGGTTCGAGCAGTACTTC; CDR3 protein: CASSVRLAGGFEQYF; D gene: TRBD2; J gene: TRBJ2-7; V gene: TRBV5-5; clone size: .
CDR3 DNA: TGTGCCAGCATCCTCAACGGGGCCCTTAATGAAAAACTGTTTTTT; CDR3 protein: CASILNGALNEKLFF; D gene: .; J gene: TRBJ1-4; V gene: TRBV2; clone size: .
CDR3 DNA: TGTGCCAGTAGGGGGACAGGGATCGCCGGGGAGCTGTTTTTT; CDR3 protein: CASRGTGIAGELFF; D gene: TRBD1; J gene: TRBJ2-2; V gene: TRBV19; clone size: .
CDR3 DNA: TGTGCCAGCAGTGGGGGGGGCCTAGCGCGCTCCTACGAGCAGTACTTC; CDR3 protein: CASSGGGLARSYEQYF; D gene: .; J gene: TRBJ2-7; V gene: TRBV2; clone size: .
CDR3 DNA: TGTGCCAGCAGCGGGGACGGCAATCAGCCCCAGCATTTT; CDR3 protein: CASSGDGNQPQHF; D gene: .; J gene: TRBJ1-5; V gene: TRBV5-4; clone size: .
CDR3 DNA: TGTGCCAGCAGTGTTCGAGAGAACACTGAAGCTTTCTTT; CDR3 protein: CASSVRENTEAFF; D gene: .; J gene: TRBJ1-1; V gene: TRBV2; clone size: .
CDR3 DNA: TGTGCCAGCAGTGGGGGTCCTGCTAACTATGGCTACACCTTC; CDR3 protein: CASSGGPANYGYTF; D gene: .; J gene: TRBJ1-2; V gene: TRBV6-4; clone size: .
CDR3 DNA: TGTGCCAGTAGCTCTGTCCGGACTAGCGGGAGTGATGAGCAGTTCTTC; CDR3 protein: CASSSVRTSGSDEQFF; D gene: TRBD2; J gene: TRBJ2-1; V gene: TRBV19; clone size: once